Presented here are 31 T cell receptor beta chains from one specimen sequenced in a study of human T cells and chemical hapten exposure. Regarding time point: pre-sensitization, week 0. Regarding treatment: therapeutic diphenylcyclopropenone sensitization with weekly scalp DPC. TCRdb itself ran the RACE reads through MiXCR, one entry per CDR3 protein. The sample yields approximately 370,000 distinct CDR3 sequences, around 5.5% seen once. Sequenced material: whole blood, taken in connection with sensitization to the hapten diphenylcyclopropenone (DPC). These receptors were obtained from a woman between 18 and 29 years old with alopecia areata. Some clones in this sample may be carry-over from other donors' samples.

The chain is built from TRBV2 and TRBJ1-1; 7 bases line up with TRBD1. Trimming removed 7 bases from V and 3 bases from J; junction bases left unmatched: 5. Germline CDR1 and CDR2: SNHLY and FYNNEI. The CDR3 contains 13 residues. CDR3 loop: CASKIDRDTEAFF. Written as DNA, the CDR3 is TGTGCCAGCAAAATCGACAGGGACACTGAAGCTTTCTTT.

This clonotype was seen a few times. The CDR3 spells CASSLWPSIGNQPQHF. The CDR3 DNA reads as TGTGCCAGCAGTTTGTGGCCTTCGATAGGCAATCAGCCCCAGCATTTT. This rearrangement joins TRBV12-3 or TRBV12-4 to TRBJ1-5; D gene unclear. This CDR3 spans 16 amino acids. V shed 3 bases and J shed 2 bases, with 14 bases lying between them.

CDR3 loop: CASSRVGSLQETQYF. CDR3 coding DNA: TGTGCCAGCAGTAGGGTAGGCAGTCTCCAAGAGACCCAGTACTTC. V usage is TRBV2 and J usage is TRBJ2-5; D unclear. Germline loops: CDR1 SNHLY, CDR2 FYNNEI. Deletions cut 5 bases from V and 1 base from J, with 14 bases between. The CDR3 extends over 15 amino acids.

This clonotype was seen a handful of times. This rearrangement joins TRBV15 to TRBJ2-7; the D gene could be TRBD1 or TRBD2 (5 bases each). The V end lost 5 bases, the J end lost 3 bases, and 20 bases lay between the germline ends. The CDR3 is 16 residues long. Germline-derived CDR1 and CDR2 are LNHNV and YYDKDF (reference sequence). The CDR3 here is CATSGFGALPDYEQYF. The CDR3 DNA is TGTGCCACCAGCGGTTTCGGGGCCCTACCGGACTACGAGCAGTACTTC.

The CDR3 spells CASSSLRVSNEQFF. The CDR3 DNA reads as TGTGCCAGCAGCTCCCTACGGGTTTCCAATGAGCAGTTCTTC. The V and J genes are TRBV7-2 and TRBJ2-1; the D is unclear. V was shortened by 4 bases and J by 6 bases, with 13 bases between the two germline ends. The germline gives CDR1 SGHTA, CDR2 FQGNSA. This CDR3 has 14 amino acids.

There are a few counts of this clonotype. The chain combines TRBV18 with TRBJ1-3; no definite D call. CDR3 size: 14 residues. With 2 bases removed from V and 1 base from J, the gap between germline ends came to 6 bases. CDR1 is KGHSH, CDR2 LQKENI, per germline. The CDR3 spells CASSPVESGNTIYF. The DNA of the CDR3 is TGTGCCAGCTCACCAGTTGAGTCTGGAAACACCATATATTTT.

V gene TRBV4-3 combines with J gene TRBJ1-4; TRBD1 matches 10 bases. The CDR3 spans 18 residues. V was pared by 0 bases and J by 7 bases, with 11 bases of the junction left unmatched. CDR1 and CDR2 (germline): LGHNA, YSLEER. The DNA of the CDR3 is TGCGCCAGCAGCCAAGATCACGGAGACAGGGGGCGAGGTGAAAAACTGTTTTTT. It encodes CASSQDHGDRGRGEKLFF.

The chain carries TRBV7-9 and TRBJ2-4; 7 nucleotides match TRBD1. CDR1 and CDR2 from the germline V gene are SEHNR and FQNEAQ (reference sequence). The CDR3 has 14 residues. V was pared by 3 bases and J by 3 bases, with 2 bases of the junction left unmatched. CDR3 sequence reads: CASSFGTDKNIQYF. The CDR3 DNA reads TGTGCCAGCAGCTTCGGGACAGACAAAAACATTCAGTACTTC.

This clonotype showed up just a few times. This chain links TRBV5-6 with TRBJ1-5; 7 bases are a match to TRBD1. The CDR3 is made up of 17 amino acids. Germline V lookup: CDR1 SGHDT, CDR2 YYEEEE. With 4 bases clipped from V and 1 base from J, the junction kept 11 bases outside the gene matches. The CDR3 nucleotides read TGTGCCAGCAGCAACTACGACAGGGCTCTCAGCAATCAGCCCCAGCATTTT. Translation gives CASSNYDRALSNQPQHF.

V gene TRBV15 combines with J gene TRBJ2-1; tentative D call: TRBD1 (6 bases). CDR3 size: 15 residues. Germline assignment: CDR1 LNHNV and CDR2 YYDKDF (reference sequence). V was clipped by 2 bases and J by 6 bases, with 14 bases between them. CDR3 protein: CATSRPIQGGNEQFF. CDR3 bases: TGTGCCACCAGCAGACCCATACAGGGCGGCAATGAGCAGTTCTTC.

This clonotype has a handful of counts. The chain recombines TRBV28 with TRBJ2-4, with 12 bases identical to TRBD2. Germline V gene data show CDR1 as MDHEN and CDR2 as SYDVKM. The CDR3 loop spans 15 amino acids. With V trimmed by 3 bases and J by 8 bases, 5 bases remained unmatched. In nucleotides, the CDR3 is TGTGCCAGCAGTTTTCCTAGCGGGGGGGCGGACATTCAGTACTTC. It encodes CASSFPSGGADIQYF. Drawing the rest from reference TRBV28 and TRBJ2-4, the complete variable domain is DVKVTQSSRYLVKRTGEKVFLECVQDMDHENMFWYRQDPGLGLRLIYFSYDVKMKEKGDIPEGYSVSREKKERFSLILESASTNQTSMYLCASSFPSGGADIQYFGAGTRLSVL.

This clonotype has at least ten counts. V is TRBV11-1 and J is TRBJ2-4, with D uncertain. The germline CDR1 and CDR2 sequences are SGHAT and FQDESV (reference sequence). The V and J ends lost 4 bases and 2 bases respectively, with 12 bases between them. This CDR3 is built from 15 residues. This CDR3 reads CASSSSKSSKNIQYF. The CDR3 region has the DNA TGTGCCAGCAGCTCATCAAAGTCTTCCAAAAACATTCAGTACTTC.

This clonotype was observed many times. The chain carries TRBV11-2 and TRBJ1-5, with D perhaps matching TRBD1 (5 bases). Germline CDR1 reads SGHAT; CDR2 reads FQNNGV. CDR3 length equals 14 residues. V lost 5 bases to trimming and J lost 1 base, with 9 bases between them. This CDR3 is CASSPRGSNQPQHF. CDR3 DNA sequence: TGTGCCAGCAGCCCAAGGGGCAGCAATCAGCCCCAGCATTTT. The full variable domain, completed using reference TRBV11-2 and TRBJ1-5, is EAGVAQSPRYKIIEKRQSVAFWCNPISGHATLYWYQQILGQGPKLLIQFQNNGVVDDSQLPKDRFSAERLKGVDSTLKIQPAKLEDSAVYLCASSPRGSNQPQHFGDGTRLSIL.

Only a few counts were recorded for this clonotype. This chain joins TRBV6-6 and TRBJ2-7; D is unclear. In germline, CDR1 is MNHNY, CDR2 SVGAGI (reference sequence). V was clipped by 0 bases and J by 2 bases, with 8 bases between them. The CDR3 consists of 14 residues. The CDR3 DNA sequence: TGTGCCAGCAGTTACTCGGACGGTACCTACGAGCAGTACTTC. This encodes CASSYSDGTYEQYF.

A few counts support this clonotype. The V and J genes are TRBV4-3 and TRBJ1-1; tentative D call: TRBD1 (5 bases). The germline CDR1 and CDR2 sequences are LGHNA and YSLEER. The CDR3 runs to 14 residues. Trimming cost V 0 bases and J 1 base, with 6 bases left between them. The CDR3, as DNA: TGCGCCAGCAGCCAAGAGACAGAGAACACTGAAGCTTTCTTT. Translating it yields CASSQETENTEAFF.

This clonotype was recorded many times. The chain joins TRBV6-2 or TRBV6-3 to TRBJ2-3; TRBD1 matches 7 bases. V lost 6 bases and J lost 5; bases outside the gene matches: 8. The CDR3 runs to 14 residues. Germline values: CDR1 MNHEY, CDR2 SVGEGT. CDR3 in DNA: TGTGCCAGCAGACCCGACAGGGTCAGAGATACGCAGTATTTT. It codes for CASRPDRVRDTQYF.

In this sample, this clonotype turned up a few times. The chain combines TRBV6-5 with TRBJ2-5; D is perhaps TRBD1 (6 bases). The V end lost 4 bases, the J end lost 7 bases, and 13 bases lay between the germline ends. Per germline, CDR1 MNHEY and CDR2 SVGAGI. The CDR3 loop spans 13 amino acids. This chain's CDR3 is CASSLTGTGTQYF. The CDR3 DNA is TGTGCCAGCAGTTTAACAGGGACCGGGACCCAGTACTTC.

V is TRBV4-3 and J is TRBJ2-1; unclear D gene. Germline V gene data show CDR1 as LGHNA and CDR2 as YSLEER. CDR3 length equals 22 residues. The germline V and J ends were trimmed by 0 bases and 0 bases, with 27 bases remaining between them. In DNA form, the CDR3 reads TGCGCCAGCAGCCAAGATTTAGTCCCGCCCGCCCAAAGGCTTTTCTCCTACAATGAGCAGTTCTTC. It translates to CASSQDLVPPAQRLFSYNEQFF.

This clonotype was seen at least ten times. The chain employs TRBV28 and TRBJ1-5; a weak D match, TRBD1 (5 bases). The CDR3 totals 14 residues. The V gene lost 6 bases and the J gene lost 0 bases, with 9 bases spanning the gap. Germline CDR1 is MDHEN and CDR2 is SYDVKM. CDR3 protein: CASRPQGSNQPQHF. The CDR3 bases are TGTGCCAGCAGGCCCCAGGGTAGCAATCAGCCCCAGCATTTT.

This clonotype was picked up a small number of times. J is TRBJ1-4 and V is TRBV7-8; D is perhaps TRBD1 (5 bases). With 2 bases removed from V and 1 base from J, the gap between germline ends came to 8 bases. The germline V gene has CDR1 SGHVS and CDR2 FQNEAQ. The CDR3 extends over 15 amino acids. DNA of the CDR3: TGTGCCAGCAGCTTATTAGGGGAAACTAATGAAAAACTGTTTTTT. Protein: CASSLLGETNEKLFF.

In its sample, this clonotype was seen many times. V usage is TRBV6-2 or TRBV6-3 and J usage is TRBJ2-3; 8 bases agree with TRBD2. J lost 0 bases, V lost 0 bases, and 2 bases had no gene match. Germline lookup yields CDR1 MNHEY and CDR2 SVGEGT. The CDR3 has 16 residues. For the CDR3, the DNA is TGTGCCAGCAGTTACTCTAGCGGGGCAAGCACAGATACGCAGTATTTT. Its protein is CASSYSSGASTDTQYF.

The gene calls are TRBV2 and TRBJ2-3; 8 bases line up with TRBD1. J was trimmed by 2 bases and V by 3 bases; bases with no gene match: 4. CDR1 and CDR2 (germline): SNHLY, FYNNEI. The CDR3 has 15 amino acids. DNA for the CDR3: TGTGCCAGCAGTGAGGACAGGGCCTACACAGATACGCAGTATTTT. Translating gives CASSEDRAYTDTQYF. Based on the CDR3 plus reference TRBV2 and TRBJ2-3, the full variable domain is EPEVTQTPSHQVTQMGQEVILRCVPISNHLYFYWYRQILGQKVEFLVSFYNNEISEKSEIFDDQFSVERPDGSNFTLKIRSTKLEDSAMYFCASSEDRAYTDTQYFGPGTRLTVL.

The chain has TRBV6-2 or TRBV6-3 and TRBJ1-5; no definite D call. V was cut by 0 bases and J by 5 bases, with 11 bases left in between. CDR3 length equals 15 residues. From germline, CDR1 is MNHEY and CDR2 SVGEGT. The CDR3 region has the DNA TGTGCCAGCAGTTACTCGAGGACTCGCGATCAGCCCCAGCATTTT. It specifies CASSYSRTRDQPQHF.

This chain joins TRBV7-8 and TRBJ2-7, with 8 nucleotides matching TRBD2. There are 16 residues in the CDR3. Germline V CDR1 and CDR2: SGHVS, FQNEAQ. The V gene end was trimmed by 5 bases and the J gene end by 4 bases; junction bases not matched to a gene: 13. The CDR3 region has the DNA TGTGCCAGCAGCCCCTACAGACTAGCGACGAGGTACGAGCAGTACTTC. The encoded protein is CASSPYRLATRYEQYF.

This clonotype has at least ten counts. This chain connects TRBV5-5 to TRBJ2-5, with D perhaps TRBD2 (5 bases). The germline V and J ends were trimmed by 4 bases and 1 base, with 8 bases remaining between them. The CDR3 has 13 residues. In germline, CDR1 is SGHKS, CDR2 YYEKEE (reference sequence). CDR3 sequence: CASSRAGQETQYF. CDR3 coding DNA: TGTGCCAGCAGCCGCGCGGGCCAAGAGACCCAGTACTTC.

The CDR3 bases are TGTGCCAGCAGTTTCATATACATACGGAATGAAGCTTTCTTT. It translates to CASSFIYIRNEAFF. The gene calls are TRBV28 and TRBJ1-1; D ambiguous. The CDR3 contains 14 residues. Per germline, CDR1 MDHEN and CDR2 SYDVKM. V was trimmed by 3 bases and J by 7 bases, leaving 15 bases between them.

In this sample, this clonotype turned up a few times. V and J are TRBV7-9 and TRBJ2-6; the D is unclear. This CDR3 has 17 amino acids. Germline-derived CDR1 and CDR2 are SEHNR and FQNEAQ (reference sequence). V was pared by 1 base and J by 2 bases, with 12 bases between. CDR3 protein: CASSLVLLITGANVLTF. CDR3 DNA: TGTGCCAGCAGCTTAGTCCTCCTCATTACTGGGGCCAACGTCCTGACTTTC.

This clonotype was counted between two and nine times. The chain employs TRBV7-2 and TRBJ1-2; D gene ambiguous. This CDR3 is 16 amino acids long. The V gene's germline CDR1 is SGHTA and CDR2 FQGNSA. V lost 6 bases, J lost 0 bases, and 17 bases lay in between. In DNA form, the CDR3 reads TGTGCCAGCAGTCCTCAGACAACCCTTACTAACTATGGCTACACCTTC. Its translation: CASSPQTTLTNYGYTF. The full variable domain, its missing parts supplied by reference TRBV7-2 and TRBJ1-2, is GAGVSQSPSNKVTEKGKDVELRCDPISGHTALYWYRQSLGQGLEFLIYFQGNSAPDKSGLPSDRFSAERTGGSVSTLTIQRTQQEDSAVYLCASSPQTTLTNYGYTFGSGTRLTVV.

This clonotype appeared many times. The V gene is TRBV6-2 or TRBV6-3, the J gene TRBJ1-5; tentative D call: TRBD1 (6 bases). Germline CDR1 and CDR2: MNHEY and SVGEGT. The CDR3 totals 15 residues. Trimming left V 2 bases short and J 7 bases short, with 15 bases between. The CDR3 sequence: CASSYEGGPRQPQHF. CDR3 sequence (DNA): TGTGCCAGCAGTTACGAGGGGGGCCCACGGCAGCCCCAGCATTTT.

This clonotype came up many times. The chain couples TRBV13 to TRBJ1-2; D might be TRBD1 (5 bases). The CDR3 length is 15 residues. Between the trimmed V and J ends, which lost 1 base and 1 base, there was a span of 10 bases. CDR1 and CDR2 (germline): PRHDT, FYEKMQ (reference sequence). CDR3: CASSLEGRDNYGYTF. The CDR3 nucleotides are TGTGCCAGCAGCTTAGAGGGCAGGGATAACTATGGCTACACCTTC.

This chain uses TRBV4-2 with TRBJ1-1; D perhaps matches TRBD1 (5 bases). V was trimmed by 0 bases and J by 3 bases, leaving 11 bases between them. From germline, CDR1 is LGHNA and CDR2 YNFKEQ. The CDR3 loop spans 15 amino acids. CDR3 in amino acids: CASSQDGGGDTEAFF. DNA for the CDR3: TGTGCCAGCAGCCAAGATGGGGGGGGTGACACTGAAGCTTTCTTT.